This TCR beta chain was identified during a study of CD8+ T cells in alopecia areata. Points from the study as a whole: More clonal than normal scalp was lesional scalp, particularly alopecia totalis/universalis.

RNA extraction and reverse transcription yielded cDNA as sequencing template. Method: immunoSEQ multiplex PCR; TCRdb's copy keeps in-frame clones and lacks some. The table has 150,000 or so clones, about 89% seen once. Individuals with alopecia areata gave both lesional scalp punch biopsies and peripheral blood for collection. About this clone: Its specificity is not known.

This CDR3 is built from 15 residues. J gave up 6 bases and V 3 bases, and 8 bases lay outside the gene matches. The germline V gene has CDR1 KGHSH and CDR2 LQKENI. The rearrangement joins TRBV18 to TRBJ2-4, with TRBD2 matching 7 bases. Material: CD8+ T cells sorted from blood, obtained at week 0. The sequence was collected from a human donor with alopecia areata. CDR3 bases: TGTGCCAGCTCACCCCCCGGGACTACCTTAAACATTCAGTACTTC. Encoded protein: CASSPPGTTLNIQYF.